Below, one TCR beta chain is given with its context. These data belong to a study of blood T cell repertoires in COVID-19. Study in general: The United States, Italy and Spain provided the acute and convalescent COVID-19 samples. The cDNA or gDNA used as material had been derived from T cells, B-cell-depleted T cells, or PBMCs.

Trimming shortened V by 3 bases and J by 5 bases, and 13 bases separated the two germline ends. The CDR3 covers 14 residues. The germline CDR1 and CDR2 sequences are MGHRA and YSYEKL. Assay used: immunoSEQ multiplex PCR; TCRdb lists only in-frame clones, some missing. The table has 150,000 or so clones, around 80% seen once; the top ten hold roughly 0.58%. The V gene is TRBV4-1, the J gene TRBJ1-1, with D maybe TRBD1 (5 bases). This TCR was sampled from a man between 60 and 75 years old with acute or convalescent COVID-19. Sequenced sample: peripheral blood. CDR3 coding DNA: TGCGCCAGCAGCCACGGGGGGGGAGGAACTGAAGCTTTCTTT. Its translation: CASSHGGGGTEAFF.